These 7 T cell receptor beta chains share one sample of origin, sequenced in a study of T-cell reconstitution after alpha-beta-depleted transplantation in children. TCRbeta library construction was performed incorporating unique molecular identifiers. TCRdb fed the PCR reads into MiXCR, producing one record per CDR3 protein. The sample has approximately 400,000 distinct CDR3 sequences; approximately 11% are singletons. This specimen was PBMCs from the stem cell graft donor, taken from the stem cell graft. The receptors come from a human donor who donated a stem cell graft to a child with acute myeloid leukemia.

The chain couples TRBV5-5 to TRBJ2-1, with TRBD1 matching over 7 bases. The junction had 5 bases not matched to a gene; V was cut back by 2 bases and J by 3 bases. The germline V gene encodes CDR1 SGHKS and CDR2 YYEKEE (reference sequence). The CDR3 is 15 residues long. This CDR3 is CASSFSRDSYNEQFF. The CDR3 DNA reads as TGTGCCAGCAGCTTTAGCCGGGACAGCTACAATGAGCAGTTCTTC.

This clonotype was seen only a few times. The V and J genes are TRBV20-1 and TRBJ2-1, with D hard to call. The CDR3 contains 14 residues. The V end was cut by 5 bases, the J end by 0 bases, with 11 bases between. Germline loops: CDR1 DFQATT, CDR2 SNEGSKA (reference sequence). This chain's CDR3 is CSAVAVSSYNEQFF. CDR3 in DNA: TGCAGTGCTGTGGCGGTGAGCTCCTACAATGAGCAGTTCTTC.

This clonotype was counted ten times or more. V and J are TRBV5-8 and TRBJ2-3; TRBD1 matches 10 bases. The V gene end was trimmed by 3 bases and the J gene end by 9 bases; junction bases not matched to a gene: 10. This CDR3 is 15 amino acids long. CDR1 is SGHTS, CDR2 YDEGEE, per germline. The CDR3 loop is CASSSRQGAPGTQYF. CDR3 in DNA: TGTGCCAGCAGCTCAAGACAGGGGGCGCCGGGGACGCAGTATTTT.

This clonotype has ten or more counts. The chain couples TRBV10-3 to TRBJ2-7; 11 bases match TRBD2. J gave up 4 bases and V 6 bases, and 14 bases lay outside the gene matches. This CDR3 has 17 residues. Germline-derived CDR1 and CDR2 are ENHRY and SYGVKD. The CDR3 DNA reads as TGTGCCATCAGCGGGAGCGGGGGACTAGCGGAACGATACGAGCAGTACTTC. Translating it yields CAISGSGGLAERYEQYF.

This clonotype came up many times. The chain carries TRBV25-1 and TRBJ2-7, with D hard to call. V lost 6 bases and J 5 bases, leaving 11 bases between the germline ends. Looked up from germline, CDR1 is MGHDK and CDR2 is SYGVNS. The CDR3 is 12 residues long. The CDR3 spells CASSLYSDEQYF. CDR3 coding DNA: TGTGCCAGCAGCTTGTATTCGGACGAGCAGTACTTC.

The V call is TRBV28, the J call TRBJ1-3, with a tentative D call TRBD1 (5 bases). V shed 1 base and J shed 3 bases, with 10 bases lying between them. The CDR3 loop spans 15 amino acids. The V gene's germline CDR1 is MDHEN and CDR2 SYDVKM. The CDR3 bases are TGTGCCAGCAGTTTATATCAGGGAATTGGAAACACCATATATTTT. Residues: CASSLYQGIGNTIYF.

This clonotype was observed at least ten times. The V and J genes are TRBV12-3 or TRBV12-4 and TRBJ2-1; TRBD2 matches 13 bases. The trim removed 6 bases at V and 8 bases at J, leaving 4 bases unmatched. CDR3 length equals 14 residues. CDR3 residues: CASRRGLAGDEQFF. CDR3 bases: TGTGCCAGCAGGAGAGGACTAGCGGGAGATGAGCAGTTCTTC.